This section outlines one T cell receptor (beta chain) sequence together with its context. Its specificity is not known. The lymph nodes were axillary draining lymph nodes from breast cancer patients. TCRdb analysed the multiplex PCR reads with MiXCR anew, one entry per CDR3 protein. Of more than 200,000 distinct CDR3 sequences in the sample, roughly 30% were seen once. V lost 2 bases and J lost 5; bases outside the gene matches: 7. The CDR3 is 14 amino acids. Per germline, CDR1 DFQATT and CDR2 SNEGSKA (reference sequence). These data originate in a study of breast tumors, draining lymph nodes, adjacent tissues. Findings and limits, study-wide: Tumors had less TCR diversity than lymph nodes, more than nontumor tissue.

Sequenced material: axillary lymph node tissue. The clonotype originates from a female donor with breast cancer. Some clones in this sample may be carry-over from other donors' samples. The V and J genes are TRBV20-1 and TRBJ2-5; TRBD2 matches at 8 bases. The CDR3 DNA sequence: TGCAGTGCTAGATCGGGGGGGGGCCAGGAGACCCAGTACTTC. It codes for CSARSGGGQETQYF.